A single sample is the source of the 26 T cell receptor beta chains below, sequenced in a study of Graves' ophthalmopathy and Graves' hyperthyroidism. Amplification from RNA transcripts yielded the TCR beta CDR3 regions. Following a first-round RT-PCR that used HTBI primers, a second-round multiplex PCR was carried out. TCRdb called the multiplex PCR reads again in MiXCR, with one record for every CDR3 protein. Of 300,000 to 400,000 distinct CDR3 sequences in the sample, roughly a sixth were seen once. The sequencing sample was made of peripheral blood. The origin of the receptors is an adult man with Graves' ophthalmopathy.

There are many counts of this clonotype. The chain links TRBV28 to TRBJ2-7; 11 positions agree with TRBD2. V trimming: 5 bases; J trimming: 2 bases; junction bases outside the gene matches: 5. Germline CDR1 and CDR2: MDHEN and SYDVKM. This CDR3 contains 15 residues. The CDR3 protein is CASSHLAGGTYEQYF. The DNA for the CDR3 is TGTGCCAGCAGTCATCTAGCGGGGGGAACCTACGAGCAGTACTTC.

The CDR3 protein is CASSNDRFTDTQYF. CDR3 coding DNA: TGTGCCAGCAGTAACGACAGGTTCACAGATACGCAGTATTTT. The rearrangement links TRBV6-2 or TRBV6-3 to TRBJ2-3, with a weak D call TRBD1 (6 bases). Germline assignment: CDR1 MNHEY and CDR2 SVGEGT. The CDR3 spans 14 residues. V lost 5 bases and J 2 bases, leaving 11 bases between the germline ends.

This clonotype was counted many times. V and J are TRBV20-1 and TRBJ2-7; 7 nucleotides agree with TRBD1. Germline V gives CDR1 DFQATT, CDR2 SNEGSKA (reference sequence). The CDR3 runs 14 residues. Trimming removed 2 bases from V and 6 bases from J; junction bases left unmatched: 10. CDR3 sequence: CSARQWTGLGEQYF. CDR3 nucleotides: TGCAGTGCTAGACAATGGACAGGCTTGGGCGAGCAGTACTTC.

This clonotype occurred many times. CDR3 DNA: TGTGCCAGCAGTAACCCCCCCCCTGACAATCAGCCCCAGCATTTT. The encoded protein is CASSNPPPDNQPQHF. The chain is built from TRBV6-5 and TRBJ1-5; D gene ambiguous. Trimming took 5 bases from V and 3 from J, leaving 14 bases between them. Germline V gives CDR1 MNHEY, CDR2 SVGAGI. The CDR3 spans 15 residues.

This clonotype was seen at least ten times. The chain is built from TRBV20-1 and TRBJ2-4; the match to TRBD1 covers 8 bases. The length of the CDR3 is 15 residues. Trimming removed 0 bases from V and 2 bases from J; junction bases left unmatched: 3. From germline, CDR1 is DFQATT and CDR2 SNEGSKA (reference sequence). The CDR3 here is CSAREQGVTKNIQYF. The CDR3 DNA is TGCAGTGCTAGAGAACAGGGGGTGACCAAAAACATTCAGTACTTC.

The table lists this clonotype with many counts. V gene TRBV6-6 combines with J gene TRBJ2-2; no clear D. Trimming took off 2 bases at V and 2 bases at J, with 6 bases between the two ends. The germline gives CDR1 MNHNY, CDR2 SVGAGI (reference sequence). CDR3 length: 14 residues. CDR3 sequence: CASSYMTNTGELFF. The CDR3 DNA reads as TGTGCCAGCAGTTACATGACAAACACCGGGGAGCTGTTTTTT.

This clonotype has ten or more counts. This sequence joins TRBV5-1 and TRBJ1-1, with TRBD1 as a possible D gene (5 bases). V lost 3 bases and J lost 5, with 17 bases in between. The CDR3 length is 15 residues. Germline loops: CDR1 SGHRS, CDR2 YFSETQ. The CDR3 DNA is TGCGCCAGCAGCTGGGTAGAGAGGAGGGGAACTGAAGCTTTCTTT. Translated: CASSWVERRGTEAFF.

There are many counts of this clonotype. The chain links TRBV4-1 to TRBJ2-7; D gene uncertain. There are 15 residues in the CDR3. Trimming took 0 bases from V and 0 from J, leaving 9 bases between them. Germline CDR1 reads MGHRA; CDR2 reads YSYEKL. The CDR3 DNA follows: TGCGCCAGCAGCCAAGATTGGCGGTGCTCCTACGAGCAGTACTTC. It translates to CASSQDWRCSYEQYF.

This clonotype was detected ten times or more. DNA for the CDR3: TGCGCCAGCAGCTGGGGGGACAGGGTGGATCAGCCCCAGCATTTT. This codes for CASSWGDRVDQPQHF. The V gene is TRBV5-1, the J gene TRBJ1-5, with 9 bases fitting TRBD1. The CDR3 totals 15 residues. Germline V gene sequence: CDR1 SGHRS, CDR2 YFSETQ. V shed 3 bases, J shed 5 bases, and the junction held 6 bases outside the gene matches.

Many counts were recorded for this clonotype. The chain carries TRBV3-1 and TRBJ2-5, with D unclear. This CDR3 comprises 16 residues. Germline lookup yields CDR1 LGHDT and CDR2 YNNKEL (reference sequence). Trimming shortened V by 4 bases and J by 0 bases, and 15 bases separated the two germline ends. The CDR3 coding sequence is TGTGCCAGCAGCCGGGGAAAAGGACGGGACCAAGAGACCCAGTACTTC. Translated, it gives CASSRGKGRDQETQYF.

This clonotype was found many times. V gene TRBV5-6 combines with J gene TRBJ2-7, with D perhaps given as TRBD1 or TRBD2 (6 bases each). This CDR3 comprises 12 residues. V lost 1 base and J lost 7, with 9 bases in between. Germline lookup yields CDR1 SGHDT and CDR2 YYEEEE. CDR3 protein: CASSLRRGEQYF. CDR3 coding DNA: TGTGCCAGCAGCTTGAGGAGGGGGGAGCAGTACTTC. The full variable domain, completed using reference TRBV5-6 and TRBJ2-7, is DAGVTQSPTHLIKTRGQQVTLRCSPKSGHDTVSWYQQALGQGPQFIFQYYEEEERQRGNFPDRFSGHQFPNYSSELNVNALLLGDSALYLCASSLRRGEQYFGPGTRLTVT.

This clonotype was picked up many times. The chain carries TRBV5-6 and TRBJ1-5; D might be TRBD1 (5 bases). This CDR3 has 16 amino acids. CDR1 is SGHDT, CDR2 YYEEEE, per germline. Trimming shortened V by 1 base and J by 0 bases, and 11 bases separated the two germline ends. CDR3 coding DNA: TGTGCCAGCAGCTTGACCGGGCAGGGTAGCAATCAGCCCCAGCATTTT. Residues: CASSLTGQGSNQPQHF. Filled out from reference TRBV5-6 and TRBJ1-5, the complete variable domain reads DAGVTQSPTHLIKTRGQQVTLRCSPKSGHDTVSWYQQALGQGPQFIFQYYEEEERQRGNFPDRFSGHQFPNYSSELNVNALLLGDSALYLCASSLTGQGSNQPQHFGDGTRLSIL.

This clonotype was seen ten or more times. V gene TRBV4-1 combines with J gene TRBJ2-7; no clear D. The V gene lost 0 bases and the J gene lost 4 bases, with 16 bases spanning the gap. From germline, CDR1 is MGHRA and CDR2 YSYEKL. The CDR3 is made up of 16 amino acids. CDR3 loop: CASSQDIFRTSYEQYF. In DNA, the CDR3 is TGCGCCAGCAGCCAAGACATTTTCCGAACCTCTTACGAGCAGTACTTC.

The chain carries TRBV27 and TRBJ2-7, with TRBD1 as a possible D gene (5 bases). CDR3 length: 14 residues. Trimming removed 2 bases from V and 3 bases from J, with 11 bases in between. Per the germline V gene, CDR1 is MNHEY and CDR2 is SMNVEV (reference sequence). The CDR3 nucleotides read TGTGCCAGCAGTTTAAGGCAGGGTCTCTACGAGCAGTACTTC. It specifies CASSLRQGLYEQYF.

This clonotype has just one count. The V and J genes are TRBV5-6 and TRBJ1-6; 7 positions match TRBD1. This CDR3 region has 15 residues. CDR1 is SGHDT, CDR2 YYEEEE, per germline. With V trimmed by 4 bases and J by 6 bases, 7 bases remained unmatched. The chain's CDR3 is CASSQGQLFNSPLHF. CDR3 sequence (DNA): TGTGCCAGCAGCCAGGGACAGCTTTTTAATTCACCCCTCCACTTT. Full variable domain (outside the CDR3, taken from reference TRBV5-6 and TRBJ1-6): DAGVTQSPTHLIKTRGQQVTLRCSPKSGHDTVSWYQQALGQGPQFIFQYYEEEERQRGNFPDRFSGHQFPNYSSELNVNALLLGDSALYLCASSQGQLFNSPLHFGNGTRLTVT.

This clonotype appeared many times. The chain joins TRBV2 to TRBJ1-6; 8 nucleotides line up with TRBD1. Germline V gives CDR1 SNHLY, CDR2 FYNNEI. The CDR3 has 15 amino acids. With V trimmed by 6 bases and J by 7 bases, 8 bases remained unmatched. CDR3 protein: CASRNRTGRNSPLHF. CDR3 sequence (DNA): TGTGCCAGCAGGAACCGGACAGGGAGGAATTCACCCCTCCACTTT.

This clonotype has a count of ten or more. The CDR3 region is CSARAGQGWESTEAFF. CDR3 bases: TGCAGTGCTAGAGCCGGACAGGGGTGGGAGAGCACTGAAGCTTTCTTT. This sequence joins TRBV20-1 and TRBJ1-1; 9 bases are a match to TRBD1. The CDR3 length is 16 residues. Germline V gives CDR1 DFQATT, CDR2 SNEGSKA (reference sequence). With V trimmed by 1 base and J by 4 bases, 10 bases remained unmatched.

This clonotype was seen at least ten times. The V gene is TRBV12-3 or TRBV12-4, the J gene TRBJ2-2; 13 bases match TRBD2. This CDR3 comprises 17 residues. V trimming: 6 bases; J trimming: 5 bases; junction bases outside the gene matches: 9. The CDR3 region has the DNA TGTGCCAGCAGCCGCACTAGCGGGGGGGCACGAACCGGGGAGCTGTTTTTT. Translating it yields CASSRTSGGARTGELFF.

This clonotype was seen many times. The chain uses TRBV7-2 and TRBJ1-1; TRBD1 matches 7 bases. The CDR3 has 16 residues. CDR1 and CDR2 from the germline V gene are SGHTA and FQGNSA. V trimming: 1 base; J trimming: 0 bases; junction bases outside the gene matches: 5. The CDR3 is CASSLGTGALNTEAFF. DNA for the CDR3: TGTGCCAGCAGCTTAGGGACAGGTGCATTGAACACTGAAGCTTTCTTT.

At least ten counts were recorded for this clonotype. This sequence joins TRBV2 and TRBJ2-5; D is uncertain. The V end was cut by 3 bases, the J end by 2 bases, with 7 bases between. CDR1 and CDR2 (germline): SNHLY, FYNNEI. There are 13 residues in the CDR3. The CDR3 loop reads CASSESVQETQYF. The DNA of the CDR3 is TGTGCCAGCAGTGAGTCAGTACAAGAGACCCAGTACTTC.

Many counts were recorded for this clonotype. The chain carries TRBV20-1 and TRBJ2-7, with D perhaps TRBD1 (5 bases). The V gene's germline CDR1 is DFQATT and CDR2 SNEGSKA (reference sequence). The length of the CDR3 is 15 residues. V gave up 0 bases and J gave up 3 bases, with 15 bases separating them. CDR3 sequence: CSARDAGNPDYEQYF. CDR3 in DNA: TGCAGTGCTAGAGATGCAGGGAATCCCGACTACGAGCAGTACTTC.

This clonotype has more than one count but fewer than ten. V and J are TRBV5-1 and TRBJ2-7, with 7 bases fitting TRBD1. The ends lost 4 bases at V and 0 bases at J; junction bases unmatched: 10. The CDR3 is 16 residues long. Germline V CDR1 and CDR2: SGHRS, YFSETQ. The CDR3 DNA is TGCGCCAGCAGCCCATTCACGACAGGGTCCTCCTACGAGCAGTACTTC. It codes for CASSPFTTGSSYEQYF.

This clonotype has a count of ten or more. This rearrangement joins TRBV5-5 to TRBJ2-5, with no clear D. Per the germline V gene, CDR1 is SGHKS and CDR2 is YYEKEE (reference sequence). The V gene lost 4 bases and the J gene lost 5 bases, with 9 bases spanning the gap. The CDR3 sequence is 12 residues long. Here the CDR3 DNA reads TGTGCCAGCAGCCCGACATCGGAGACCCAGTACTTC. As protein: CASSPTSETQYF.

This clonotype was found many times. This chain connects TRBV28 to TRBJ2-2; D not resolved. This CDR3 is built from 13 residues. Germline V lookup: CDR1 MDHEN, CDR2 SYDVKM. Trimming took 5 bases from V and 1 from J, leaving 5 bases between them. CDR3 DNA sequence: TGTGCCAGCAGTCGAAAGAACACCGGGGAGCTGTTTTTT. Its protein product is CASSRKNTGELFF.

This clonotype was recorded at least ten times. The chain employs TRBV30 and TRBJ1-1; 9 bases line up with TRBD1. This CDR3 has 13 amino acids. Germline CDR1 is GTSNPN and CDR2 is SVGIG (reference sequence). Trimming took 3 bases from V and 3 from J; bases not matched to a gene: 2. The CDR3 sequence is CAWSWTGDTEAFF. The CDR3 coding sequence is TGTGCCTGGAGCTGGACAGGGGACACTGAAGCTTTCTTT.

Of note for this clonotype: This clone may be a read error of a much larger clone one base away. Because the CDR3 is missing its conserved closing phenylalanine or tryptophan, this is likely a read error. V gene TRBV7-2 combines with J gene TRBJ1-2, with D uncertain. Looked up from germline, CDR1 is SGHTA and CDR2 is FQGNSA. This CDR3 spans 14 amino acids. The V gene lost 7 bases and the J gene lost 4 bases, with 16 bases spanning the gap. The DNA of the CDR3 is TGTGCCAGCACCCCCGGTAGCTCAGGCTATGGCTACACCGTC. Translating it yields CASTPGSSGYGYTV.